The 13 T cell receptor beta chains reported below all come from one sample, sequenced in a study of cytomegalovirus exposure and HLA in healthy donors (dated by TCRdb to 2017 to 2019). The library was prepared using the immunoSEQ multiplex PCR assay. For the multiplex PCR, a mixture combining 60 forward primers for TCR Vbeta segments and 13 reverse primers for TCR Jbeta segments was used. Held by TCRdb, this immuneACCESS table contains in-frame sequences only and omits some clones. Under half of the omission traces to an unresolved V gene where checked; the cause of the rest is unknown. The sample has approximately 44,000 clones on record, around 85% of them singletons. The ten largest clonotypes hold 2.7% of the sample. Sequences were obtained from PBMCs. These receptor sequences come from a man aged 45-65 years in good health and CMV-seronegative.

J is TRBJ2-7 and V is TRBV2; the match to TRBD2 covers 9 bases. Germline V gene data show CDR1 as SNHLY and CDR2 as FYNNEI. This CDR3 region has 14 residues. With V trimmed by 4 bases and J by 2 bases, 3 bases remained unmatched. The CDR3 loop reads CASSASGGPYEQYF. In DNA, the CDR3 is TGTGCCAGCAGTGCCAGCGGGGGGCCCTACGAGCAGTACTTC.

The chain has TRBV6-1 and TRBJ1-5, with 9 bases fitting TRBD1. This CDR3 has 14 residues. Germline CDR1 reads MNHNS; CDR2 reads SASEGT. Germline trimming cut 4 bases from V and 5 bases from J; bases unmatched to any gene: 3. The CDR3 reads CASSGTGGYQPQHF. CDR3 DNA sequence: TGTGCCAGCAGTGGAACAGGGGGCTATCAGCCCCAGCATTTT.

The genes are TRBV29-1 and TRBJ2-1; D not resolved. The CDR3 is 13 amino acids. The V end lost 4 bases, the J end lost 1 base, and 8 bases lay between the germline ends. The germline V gene encodes CDR1 SQVTM and CDR2 ANQGSEA. For the CDR3, the DNA is TGCAGCGTTGTCAGTTTATCCTACAATGAGCAGTTCTTC. Residues: CSVVSLSYNEQFF.

J is TRBJ1-6 and V is TRBV7-9; no reliable D call. Germline V gives CDR1 SEHNR, CDR2 FQNEAQ (reference sequence). V dropped 1 base and J dropped 7 bases, with 8 bases sitting between them. The CDR3 is made up of 14 amino acids. The CDR3, as DNA: TGTGCCAGCAGCTTAGGGCAGCGGAATTCACCCCTCCACTTT. Its protein is CASSLGQRNSPLHF.

This clone was seen a few times. The rearrangement joins TRBV5-4 to TRBJ2-1; 8 bases fit TRBD2. CDR1 SGHNT and CDR2 YYREEE come from the germline V gene (reference sequence). This CDR3 is built from 20 residues. V was clipped by 2 bases and J by 0 bases; unmatched bases: 16. The CDR3 sequence is CASSFVWGGGQWGSYNEQFF. Here the CDR3 DNA reads TGTGCCAGCAGCTTCGTTTGGGGCGGGGGGCAATGGGGCTCCTACAATGAGCAGTTCTTC.

V is TRBV6-4 and J is TRBJ2-1, with 10 bases identical to TRBD2. This CDR3 contains 15 residues. The junction had 4 bases not matched to a gene; V was cut back by 5 bases and J by 3 bases. Per the germline V gene, CDR1 is MRHNA and CDR2 is SNTAGT. This chain's CDR3 is CASSLAGGGYNEQFF. CDR3 sequence (DNA): TGTGCCAGCAGTTTAGCGGGGGGAGGCTACAATGAGCAGTTCTTC.

This rearrangement joins TRBV27 to TRBJ1-1, with D perhaps matching TRBD1 (6 bases). This CDR3 spans 19 amino acids. Germline V lookup: CDR1 MNHEY, CDR2 SMNVEV (reference sequence). The ends were cut back, 4 bases at V and 5 bases at J, with 29 bases in the middle. The CDR3 DNA follows: TGTGCCAGCAGTTATTTGGACGGGAGGGGGGAATTGGGAGGGACTGAAGCTTTCTTT. As protein: CASSYLDGRGELGGTEAFF.

CDR3 residues: CASSLTSGGYYEQYF. The CDR3 DNA is TGTGCCAGCAGCTTGACTAGCGGGGGTTACTACGAGCAGTACTTC. V is TRBV5-5 and J is TRBJ2-7; TRBD2 aligns across 11 bases. Germline assignment: CDR1 SGHKS and CDR2 YYEKEE (reference sequence). CDR3 length: 15 amino acids. Germline trimming cut 1 base from V and 3 bases from J; bases unmatched to any gene: 3.

V and J are TRBV19 and TRBJ1-5; D possibly corresponds to TRBD1 (6 bases). Germline V gene data show CDR1 as LNHDA and CDR2 as SQIVND (reference sequence). V was trimmed by 8 bases and J by 7 bases, leaving 15 bases between them. The CDR3 is 13 amino acids. The CDR3 here is CASSRGGGQPQHF. The CDR3 bases are TGTGCCAGTTCCCGAGGGGGGGGCCAGCCCCAGCATTTT. The variable domain in full, with the rest retrieved from reference TRBV19 and TRBJ1-5, is DGGITQSPKYLFRKEGQNVTLSCEQNLNHDAMYWYRQDPGQGLRLIYYSQIVNDFQKGDIAEGYSVSREKKESFPLTVTSAQKNPTAFYLCASSRGGGQPQHFGDGTRLSIL.

The DNA for the CDR3 is TGTGCAAGTCGCCCTAGTCCATGGACAGGGGGCCTGGACGAGCAGTACTTC. Its translation is CASRPSPWTGGLDEQYF. The chain combines TRBV12-2 with TRBJ2-7; the table's D call, TRBD1, has no DNA check behind it. TRBV12-2 is recorded as a pseudogene. CDR3 length: 17 amino acids.

The chain recombines TRBV29-1 with TRBJ2-1; weak D call: TRBD1 (5 bases). The CDR3 totals 14 residues. The germline gives CDR1 SQVTM, CDR2 ANQGSEA. Trimming pared 4 bases from V and 3 bases from J, leaving 13 bases between. CDR3 coding DNA: TGCAGCGTTGTAAGTATAGACAGCTACAATGAGCAGTTCTTC. Translation: CSVVSIDSYNEQFF.

The chain combines TRBV7-2 with TRBJ2-3; D is unclear. Trimming took 2 bases from V and 2 from J, leaving 8 bases between them. The CDR3 runs 14 residues. The V gene's germline CDR1 is SGHTA and CDR2 FQGNSA. The CDR3 region is CASSLQQITDTQYF. CDR3 nucleotide sequence: TGTGCCAGCAGCTTACAACAGATCACAGATACGCAGTATTTT.

Remarks on this clone: The junction departs from germline at one end; a sequencing error may be responsible. In the same sample, other DNA sequences code for this CDR3. This chain connects TRBV6-5 to TRBJ1-6; 7 bases are shared with TRBD1. The CDR3 extends over 15 amino acids. The V gene's germline CDR1 is MNHEY and CDR2 SVGAGI. CDR3 sequence (DNA): TGTGCCAGCAGTTACATGGACAGGAATAATTCCCCCCTCCACTTT. Translation: CASSYMDRNNSPLHF.